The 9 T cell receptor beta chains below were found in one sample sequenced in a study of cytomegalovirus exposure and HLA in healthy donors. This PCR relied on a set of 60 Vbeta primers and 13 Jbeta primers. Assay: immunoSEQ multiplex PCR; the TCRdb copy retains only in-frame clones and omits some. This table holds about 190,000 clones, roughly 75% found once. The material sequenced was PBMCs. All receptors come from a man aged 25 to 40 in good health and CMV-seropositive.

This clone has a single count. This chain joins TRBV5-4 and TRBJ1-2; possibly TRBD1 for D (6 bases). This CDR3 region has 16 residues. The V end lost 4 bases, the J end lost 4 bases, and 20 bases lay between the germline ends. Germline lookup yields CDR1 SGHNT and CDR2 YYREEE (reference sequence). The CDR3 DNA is TGTGCCAGCAGCCCGGTTTTGGGGGGGCGAAGCTATGGCTACACCTTC. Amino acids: CASSPVLGGRSYGYTF. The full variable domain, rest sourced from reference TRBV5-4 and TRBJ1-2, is ETGVTQSPTHLIKTRGQQVTLRCSSQSGHNTVSWYQQALGQGPQFIFQYYREEENGRGNFPPRFSGLQFPNYSSELNVNALELDDSALYLCASSPVLGGRSYGYTFGSGTRLTVV.

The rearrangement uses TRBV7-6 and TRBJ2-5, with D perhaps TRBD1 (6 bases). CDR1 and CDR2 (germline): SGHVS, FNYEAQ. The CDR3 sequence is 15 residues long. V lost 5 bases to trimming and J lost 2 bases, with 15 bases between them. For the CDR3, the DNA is TGTGCCAGCAGCGTCCTCCTCGGACAGCAAGAGACCCAGTACTTC. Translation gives CASSVLLGQQETQYF.

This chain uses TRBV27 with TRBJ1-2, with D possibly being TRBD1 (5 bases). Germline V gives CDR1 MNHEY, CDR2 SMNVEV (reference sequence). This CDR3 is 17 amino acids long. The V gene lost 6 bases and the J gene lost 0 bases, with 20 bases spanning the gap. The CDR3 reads CASRRGSEYYSNYGYTF. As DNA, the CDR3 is TGTGCCAGCAGGCGGGGGTCAGAATACTACTCTAACTATGGCTACACCTTC.

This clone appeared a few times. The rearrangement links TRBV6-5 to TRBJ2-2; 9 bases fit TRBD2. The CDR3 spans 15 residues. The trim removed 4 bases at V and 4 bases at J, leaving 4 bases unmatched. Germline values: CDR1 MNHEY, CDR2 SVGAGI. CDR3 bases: TGTGCCAGCAGTTTCGCGGGAGGGGGCACCGGGGAGCTGTTTTTT. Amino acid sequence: CASSFAGGGTGELFF.

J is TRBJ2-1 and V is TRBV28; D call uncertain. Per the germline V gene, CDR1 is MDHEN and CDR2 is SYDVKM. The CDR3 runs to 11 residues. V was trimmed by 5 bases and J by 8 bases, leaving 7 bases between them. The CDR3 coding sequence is TGTGCCAGCAGTGTTATCGATGAGCAGTTCTTC. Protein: CASSVIDEQFF.

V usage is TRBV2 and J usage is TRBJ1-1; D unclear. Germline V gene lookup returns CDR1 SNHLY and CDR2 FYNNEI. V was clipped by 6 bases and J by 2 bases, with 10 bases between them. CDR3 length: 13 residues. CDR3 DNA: TGTGCCAGCAGGAGGGTAAGCAACACTGAAGCTTTCTTT. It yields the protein CASRRVSNTEAFF.

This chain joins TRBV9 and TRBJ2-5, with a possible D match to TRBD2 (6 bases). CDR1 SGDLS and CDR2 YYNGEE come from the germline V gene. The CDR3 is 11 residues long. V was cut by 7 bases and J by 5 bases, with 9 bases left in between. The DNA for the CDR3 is TGTGCCAGCGGCCGGGGGGAGACCCAGTACTTC. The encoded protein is CASGRGETQYF.

The CDR3 region is CSTITAYEQYF. The CDR3 DNA reads TGCAGTACCATTACAGCCTACGAGCAGTACTTC. The J gene is TRBJ2-7, the V gene TRBV29-1; no clear D gene. The CDR3 is made up of 11 amino acids. Germline V lookup: CDR1 SQVTM, CDR2 ANQGSEA.

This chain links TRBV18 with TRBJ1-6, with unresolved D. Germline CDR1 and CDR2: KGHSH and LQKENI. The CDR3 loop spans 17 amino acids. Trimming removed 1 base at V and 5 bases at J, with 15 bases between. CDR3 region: CASSPRPIGRDNSPLHF. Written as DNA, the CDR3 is TGTGCCAGCTCACCACGCCCTATCGGGAGGGATAATTCACCCCTCCACTTT.